Sequencing of this T cell receptor (beta chain) was carried out in a study of control samples from healthy donors and cancer patients. Germline CDR1 reads MNHEY; CDR2 reads SMNVEV (reference sequence). V shed 6 bases and J shed 4 bases, with 8 bases lying between them. The CDR3 length is 12 residues. Using immunoSEQ multiplex PCR, the repertoire was profiled, and TCRdb retains in-frame clones only, with some absent. The sample carries roughly 18,000 clones, 88% recorded once. This TCR derives from a woman aged 55-75 years with head and neck cancer. This chain joins TRBV27 and TRBJ2-3; D unresolved. The sequenced material came from PBMCs. The CDR3 spells CASRTSADTQYF. The CDR3 DNA is TGTGCCAGCAGGACAAGTGCAGATACGCAGTATTTT.